This TCR beta chain was sequenced in a study of monozygotic twins with cystic fibrosis. Overall study results and limits: Low clonality (median roughly 0.0087) suggested a mostly naive repertoire. No link emerged between shared CDR3 counts and age, concordance or severity. Nucleotide-identical clonotype sharing was significantly higher within monozygotic CF twin pairs than between unrelated CF individuals.

As for this clone: Antigen unknown.

The CDR3 has 13 amino acids. Germline lookup yields CDR1 SEHNR and CDR2 FQNEAQ (reference sequence). V lost 5 bases, J lost 3 bases, and 10 bases lay in between. Profiling relied on immunoSEQ multiplex PCR, and the TCRdb table lists in-frame clones only, not all of them. The top ten hold under 2.5% of the sample, which has roughly 20,000 clones, approximately 97% seen once. The TCR was taken from a woman in her 30s with cystic fibrosis. The sequenced sample was blood. The rearrangement joins TRBV7-9 to TRBJ1-1, with D possibly being TRBD1 (5 bases). The CDR3 region is CASSPGGYTEAFF. CDR3 coding DNA: TGTGCCAGCAGCCCTGGGGGGTACACTGAAGCTTTCTTT.